The 20 T cell receptor beta chains listed next were all sequenced from one sample in a study of CD8 T cells in Susac syndrome (dated by TCRdb to between 2018 and 2020). The method behind the library was the immunoSEQ multiplex PCR assay. RNA was extracted using the RNeasy kit, and roughly 0.5 to 1 ug of the RNA was reverse transcribed with random hexamers. TCRdb reworked the public reads: Q25 trimming with fastp, MiXCR clone assembly, productive beta chains retained. Records with the same CDR3 protein are collapsed into one entry carrying the most frequent genes and DNA. This sample holds some 260,000 distinct CDR3 sequences; approximately 81% were observed only once. About 0.11% of the sample lies in the top ten. The sequenced sample was CD8+ T cells from PBMCs. The source of these receptors is a human donor with multiple sclerosis.

The rearrangement uses TRBV6-5 and TRBJ1-6, with D perhaps matching TRBD1 (5 bases). V lost 7 bases to trimming and J lost 1 base, with 11 bases between them. The CDR3 consists of 15 residues. In germline, CDR1 is MNHEY, CDR2 SVGAGI. Here the CDR3 reads CASTTGGSYNSPLHF. Here the CDR3 DNA reads TGTGCCAGCACCACCGGGGGGTCCTATAATTCACCCCTCCACTTT.

About this clonotype: Compared with germline, one end of the junction differs, possibly owing to a read error. This chain uses TRBV2 with TRBJ2-2, with a possible D match to TRBD1 (6 bases). The CDR3 consists of 14 residues. Per the germline V gene, CDR1 is SNHLY and CDR2 is FYNNEI. The CDR3, as DNA: TGCGCTACCCTGACAGGACTGAACACCGGGGAGCTGTTTTTT. Protein sequence: CATLTGLNTGELFF.

The chain uses TRBV11-2 and TRBJ2-5; D might be TRBD1 (6 bases). Germline V CDR1 and CDR2: SGHAT, FQNNGV. The CDR3 extends over 16 amino acids. Trimming shortened V by 4 bases and J by 2 bases, and 17 bases separated the two germline ends. The CDR3, as DNA: TGTGCCAGCAGCTCCCGACAGAGGGGGTGGCAAGAGACCCAGTACTTC. Translation: CASSSRQRGWQETQYF.

Points on this clonotype: Germline is not matched at one junction end, which may reflect a read error. The chain employs TRBV10-3 and TRBJ2-7; maybe TRBD1 (9 bases). The CDR3 covers 17 residues. Germline assignment: CDR1 ENHRY and CDR2 SYGVKD. The CDR3 here is CAINEGVAGQGINEQYF. CDR3 in DNA: TGTGCCATCAATGAGGGAGTAGCGGGACAGGGAATTAACGAGCAGTACTTC.

J is TRBJ2-1 and V is TRBV9, with D possibly TRBD2 on 6 matching bases. Trimming pared 3 bases from V and 8 bases from J, leaving 15 bases between. CDR3 length: 14 residues. Germline assignment: CDR1 SGDLS and CDR2 YYNGEE. For the CDR3, the DNA is TGTGCCAGCAGCGGAAGGCGGGGCTATGATGAGCAGTTCTTC. This translates into CASSGRRGYDEQFF.

The V and J genes are TRBV2 and TRBJ1-6; D not certain. Germline CDR1 reads SNHLY; CDR2 reads FYNNEI. This CDR3 has 18 amino acids. Deletions cut 1 base from V and 11 bases from J, with 24 bases between. The CDR3 protein is CASSEVARREPPAPPLHF. CDR3 DNA: TGTGCCAGCAGTGAAGTAGCCAGAAGGGAGCCTCCCGCCCCACCCCTCCACTTT.

This chain uses TRBV6-5 with TRBJ1-1; 7 bases are shared with TRBD1. V lost 0 bases and J lost 5; bases outside the gene matches: 6. In germline, CDR1 is MNHEY, CDR2 SVGAGI. This CDR3 spans 15 amino acids. The CDR3 nucleotides read TGTGCCAGCAGTTACTCGGACAGGCTCGGGACTGAAGCTTTCTTT. Amino acids: CASSYSDRLGTEAFF.

V usage is TRBV28 and J usage is TRBJ2-1, with D unclear. In germline, CDR1 is MDHEN, CDR2 SYDVKM. The germline V and J ends were trimmed by 3 bases and 6 bases, with 9 bases remaining between them. This CDR3 comprises 13 residues. In nucleotides, the CDR3 is TGTGCCAGCAGTTTCGGCCTCAGCAATGAGCAGTTCTTC. This translates into CASSFGLSNEQFF.

The genes are TRBV12-3 or TRBV12-4 and TRBJ2-1, with TRBD2 matching over 12 bases. The CDR3 totals 18 residues. The J segment lost 2 bases and the V segment lost 6 bases, leaving 11 bases of the junction unmatched. The CDR3 protein is CASSSGTSGLSAYNEQFF. CDR3 in DNA: TGTGCCAGCAGCTCCGGGACTAGCGGGTTATCGGCCTACAATGAGCAGTTCTTC.

The chain has TRBV14 and TRBJ2-1; 8 nucleotides align to TRBD1. The CDR3 loop spans 15 amino acids. The V and J ends lost 3 bases and 8 bases, in that order; junction bases with no gene match: 9. Germline CDR1 SGHDN, CDR2 FVKESK. The CDR3 DNA follows: TGTGCCAGCAGCCACGGGACAGGAGGGTTCTATGAGCAGTTCTTC. The encoded protein is CASSHGTGGFYEQFF.

V and J are TRBV21-1 and TRBJ2-3; TRBD1 is the table's D call, not checked against the DNA. TRBV21-1 is tagged as a pseudogene. This CDR3 has 14 residues. CDR3 sequence reads: CASSKGTGPGTQYF. DNA of the CDR3: TGTGCCAGCAGCAAAGGAACAGGGCCGGGTACGCAGTATTTT.

J is TRBJ2-7 and V is TRBV20-1, with 8 bases aligning to TRBD1. After removal of 5 bases from V and 7 bases from J, the junction contained 16 bases not matched to a gene. The CDR3 sequence is 15 residues long. Per germline, CDR1 DFQATT and CDR2 SNEGSKA (reference sequence). The CDR3, as DNA: TGCAGTGCTCTCCCCGGGACAGGCCTTACGGGGGAGCAGTACTTC. Amino acids: CSALPGTGLTGEQYF.

A word on this clonotype: The junction differs from germline at one of its ends, possibly a read error. This chain joins TRBV4-1 and TRBJ1-6, with D uncertain. Germline CDR1 reads MGHRA; CDR2 reads YSYEKL. The CDR3 covers 12 residues. The CDR3 loop reads CASSHSMSPLHF. DNA for the CDR3: TGCGCCAGCAGCCATTCTATGTCACCCCTCCATTTT.

This sequence joins TRBV6-4 and TRBJ2-1; 10 bases agree with TRBD2. Germline values: CDR1 MRHNA, CDR2 SNTAGT. The CDR3 totals 14 residues. Trimming took 8 bases from V and 8 from J; bases not matched to a gene: 9. CDR3 coding DNA: TGTGCCAGCCCTCCGGGACTAGCGTTCTATGAGCAGTTCTTC. This gives the protein CASPPGLAFYEQFF.

This clonotype was counted a single time. V gene TRBV27 combines with J gene TRBJ2-1; the D gene is possibly TRBD1 (5 bases). The V and J ends lost 3 bases and 11 bases respectively, with 14 bases between them. The CDR3 runs to 13 residues. Germline V gene lookup returns CDR1 MNHEY and CDR2 SMNVEV (reference sequence). DNA of the CDR3: TGTGCCAGCAGTTTCGGTCTAAGGGGTCAGCAGTTCTTC. Its translation: CASSFGLRGQQFF.

This chain joins TRBV3-1 and TRBJ1-2, with D unclear. Deletions cut 0 bases from V and 5 bases from J, with 16 bases between. Germline V gene data show CDR1 as LGHDT and CDR2 as YNNKEL (reference sequence). CDR3 size: 16 residues. CDR3 DNA: TGTGCCAGCAGCCAAGATCTTGGGCCGGATCCTTATGGCTACACCTTC. It is translated as CASSQDLGPDPYGYTF.

The chain combines TRBV10-3 with TRBJ2-5; 7 positions agree with TRBD1. The CDR3 runs to 13 residues. The ends lost 9 bases at V and 4 bases at J; junction bases unmatched: 8. CDR1 is ENHRY and CDR2 is SYGVKD in the germline V gene. Here the CDR3 reads CAIRQGPIETQYF. DNA of the CDR3: TGTGCCATACGACAGGGACCGATAGAGACCCAGTACTTC.

V is TRBV9 and J is TRBJ1-1; TRBD1 is a possible D gene (5 bases). V was cut by 4 bases and J by 4 bases, with 17 bases left in between. Germline V gives CDR1 SGDLS, CDR2 YYNGEE. The CDR3 contains 15 residues. CDR3 in DNA: TGTGCCAGCAGCCTCTCAGGGAGTGCGGGCACTGAAGCTTTCTTT. Protein product: CASSLSGSAGTEAFF.

The rearrangement uses TRBV13 and TRBJ1-1; D is undetermined. CDR1 and CDR2 (germline): PRHDT, FYEKMQ (reference sequence). There are 13 residues in the CDR3. Trimming took off 4 bases at V and 3 bases at J, with 9 bases between the two ends. CDR3 in amino acids: CASSSPIDTEAFF. Here the CDR3 DNA reads TGTGCCAGCAGCTCTCCCATTGACACTGAAGCTTTCTTT.

This clonotype was counted a single time. The chain recombines TRBV28 with TRBJ2-7; no definite D call. V was shortened by 6 bases and J by 11 bases, with 17 bases between the two germline ends. Germline V lookup: CDR1 MDHEN, CDR2 SYDVKM. This CDR3 has 12 amino acids. CDR3 loop: CASRGIGYGKYF. In DNA form, the CDR3 reads TGTGCCAGCAGAGGGATAGGCTATGGGAAGTACTTC. The full variable domain, rest sourced from reference TRBV28 and TRBJ2-7, is DVKVTQSSRYLVKRTGEKVFLECVQDMDHENMFWYRQDPGLGLRLIYFSYDVKMKEKGDIPEGYSVSREKKERFSLILESASTNQTSMYLCASRGIGYGKYFGPGTRLTVT.